One sample yielded the 18 T cell receptor beta chains listed below, sequenced in a study of T cell responses to AZD1222 COVID-19 vaccine. This table comes from immunoSEQ multiplex PCR, and its TCRdb copy is limited to in-frame clones, with some not included. The table shows roughly 120,000 clones, with about 85% occurring only once. Here the sequenced sample was peripheral blood, taken on day 0 of AZD1222 vaccination. The receptors shown here come from an adult in good health.

This chain connects TRBV18 to TRBJ2-7; 11 bases align to TRBD1. V lost 4 bases and J lost 6; bases outside the gene matches: 11. CDR1 KGHSH and CDR2 LQKENI come from the germline V gene. CDR3 length equals 16 residues. In DNA, the CDR3 is TGTGCCAGCTCACAGTCGGCCGGGACAGGGGGGGGCGAGCAGTACTTC. Amino acids: CASSQSAGTGGGEQYF.

The V gene is TRBV7-3, the J gene TRBJ1-2, with 8 bases lining up with TRBD1. Germline lookup yields CDR1 SGHTA and CDR2 FQGTGA. Unmatched junction bases numbered 11, after V lost 5 bases and J lost 6 bases. The CDR3 consists of 15 residues. The CDR3 region is CASSPDGQGVNGYTF. CDR3 sequence (DNA): TGTGCCAGCAGCCCGGATGGACAGGGCGTTAATGGCTACACCTTC.

This chain's CDR3 is CASSGAQTRFEDYTF. The CDR3 bases are TGTGCCAGTAGTGGCGCTCAGACGAGGTTTGAAGACTACACCTTC. The J gene is TRBJ1-2, the V gene TRBV19; unclear D gene. The CDR3 has 15 residues. The ends were cut back, 5 bases at V and 10 bases at J, with 23 bases in the middle. Germline V gene sequence: CDR1 LNHDA, CDR2 SQIVND (reference sequence).

The J gene is TRBJ2-1, the V gene TRBV12-5; D gene unclear. CDR3 length: 14 amino acids. Trimming stripped 2 bases from V and 2 bases from J, with 7 bases between. Germline CDR1 reads LGHNT; CDR2 reads FRNRAP. This CDR3 reads CASGLNYPYNEQFF. The CDR3 region has the DNA TGTGCTAGTGGTTTGAACTACCCCTACAATGAGCAGTTCTTC.

The chain links TRBV5-1 to TRBJ1-5; perhaps TRBD1 as D (5 bases). Per the germline V gene, CDR1 is SGHRS and CDR2 is YFSETQ. The CDR3 runs to 13 residues. Trimming cost V 0 bases and J 6 bases, with 7 bases left between them. The CDR3 DNA follows: TGCGCCAGCAGCTTGGAGGGGACTCAGCCCCAGCATTTT. This sequence encodes CASSLEGTQPQHF.

A word on this clone: Other DNA sequences in this specimen translate into the identical CDR3. The chain recombines TRBV4-3 with TRBJ2-7; D possibly corresponds to TRBD2 (6 bases). CDR1 is LGHNA and CDR2 is YSLEER in the germline V gene. This CDR3 contains 13 residues. V gave up 1 base and J gave up 4 bases, with 8 bases separating them. The CDR3: CASSQVGGYEQYF. CDR3 sequence (DNA): TGCGCCAGCAGCCAAGTAGGAGGGTACGAGCAGTACTTC.

The rearrangement uses TRBV30 and TRBJ2-4; 8 bases match TRBD2. The CDR3 loop spans 14 amino acids. Losses at the gene ends were 5 bases for V and 0 bases for J; bases not matched to a gene: 3. Germline CDR1 and CDR2: GTSNPN and SVGIG (reference sequence). The CDR3 spells CAWSGGLAKNIQYF. CDR3 DNA: TGTGCCTGGTCGGGGGGGTTAGCCAAAAACATTCAGTACTTC.

The gene calls are TRBV18 and TRBJ2-1; 12 nucleotides match TRBD2. There are 16 residues in the CDR3. Trimming removed 6 bases from V and 9 bases from J; junction bases left unmatched: 12. Per germline, CDR1 KGHSH and CDR2 LQKENI. CDR3 amino acids: CASSPLTSGSGGEQFF. The CDR3 coding sequence is TGTGCCAGCTCGCCTTTGACTAGCGGGAGTGGCGGTGAGCAGTTCTTC.

The chain combines TRBV10-3 with TRBJ1-4, with 7 positions matching TRBD1. The germline V gene encodes CDR1 ENHRY and CDR2 SYGVKD. The CDR3 spans 14 residues. Unmatched junction bases numbered 3, after V lost 6 bases and J lost 2 bases. The CDR3 nucleotides are TGTGCCATCAGGCCGGGACAGACTAATGAAAAACTGTTTTTT. Its protein product is CAIRPGQTNEKLFF.

The chain carries TRBV5-1 and TRBJ2-3; D could derive from TRBD1 or TRBD2 (5 bases each). This CDR3 region has 17 residues. Germline loops: CDR1 SGHRS, CDR2 YFSETQ. Trimming stripped 4 bases from V and 3 bases from J, with 21 bases between. CDR3 DNA sequence: TGCGCCAGCAGCCAAGCCGGGACCCTCGGAGAGACAGATACGCAGTATTTT. Protein sequence: CASSQAGTLGETDTQYF.

The chain employs TRBV6-1 and TRBJ2-5; 12 bases are shared with TRBD2. The ends lost 2 bases at V and 3 bases at J; junction bases unmatched: 4. The CDR3 loop spans 16 amino acids. Germline CDR1 is MNHNS and CDR2 is SASEGT. For the CDR3, the DNA is TGTGCCAGCAGTGAACCCCGGACTAGCGGGAAAGAGACCCAGTACTTC. This gives the protein CASSEPRTSGKETQYF.

The chain carries TRBV2 and TRBJ1-1; D remains unclear. CDR1 is SNHLY, CDR2 FYNNEI, per germline. Trimming pared 6 bases from V and 0 bases from J, leaving 8 bases between. This CDR3 comprises 13 residues. DNA of the CDR3: TGTGCCAGCAGCGCTACCATGAACACTGAAGCTTTCTTT. This translates into CASSATMNTEAFF.

The chain combines TRBV7-2 with TRBJ2-2; perhaps D is TRBD1 or TRBD2 (5 bases each). Germline values: CDR1 SGHTA, CDR2 FQGNSA. V was trimmed by 4 bases and J by 5 bases, leaving 14 bases between them. There are 15 residues in the CDR3. As DNA, the CDR3 is TGTGCCAGCAGCTACGACGGGAAGGGGACCGGGGAGCTGTTTTTT. Translation gives CASSYDGKGTGELFF.

V gene TRBV6-1 combines with J gene TRBJ1-2; D possibly corresponds to TRBD1 (5 bases). The V end was cut by 3 bases, the J end by 5 bases, with 22 bases between. CDR1 and CDR2 from the germline V gene are MNHNS and SASEGT. There are 17 residues in the CDR3. Written as DNA, the CDR3 is TGTGCCAGCAGTGATACAAGCCGGGGGACTGAACGGTATGGCTACACCTTC. The encoded protein is CASSDTSRGTERYGYTF.

The CDR3 region is CSVGVGINEQFF. Written as DNA, the CDR3 is TGCAGCGTCGGTGTAGGGATCAATGAGCAGTTCTTC. The chain joins TRBV29-1 to TRBJ2-1; no reliable D call. This CDR3 spans 12 amino acids. The germline V gene encodes CDR1 SQVTM and CDR2 ANQGSEA. Trimming pared 6 bases from V and 6 bases from J, leaving 12 bases between.

The V call is TRBV2, the J call TRBJ1-1, with D uncertain. Trimming stripped 6 bases from V and 0 bases from J, with 14 bases between. CDR1 and CDR2 (germline): SNHLY, FYNNEI. CDR3 size: 15 residues. The CDR3 DNA sequence: TGTGCCAGCAGAACCCGGACTGCCATGAACACTGAAGCTTTCTTT. It is translated as CASRTRTAMNTEAFF.

The chain employs TRBV7-9 and TRBJ2-1; D may be TRBD1 or TRBD2 (5 bases each). With 3 bases removed from V and 8 bases from J, the gap between germline ends came to 14 bases. The CDR3 consists of 14 residues. Looked up from germline, CDR1 is SEHNR and CDR2 is FQNEAQ (reference sequence). The CDR3 bases are TGTGCCAGCAGCTTGGGGGAATTCGTGGATGAGCAGTTCTTC. Translation gives CASSLGEFVDEQFF.

This chain uses TRBV7-2 with TRBJ2-2; weak D call: TRBD1 (6 bases). The CDR3 runs to 15 residues. V was clipped by 5 bases and J by 7 bases, with 17 bases between them. CDR1 is SGHTA, CDR2 FQGNSA, per germline. The CDR3 is CASSLRMGAGGELFF. The CDR3 nucleotides are TGTGCCAGCAGCCTGAGGATGGGGGCCGGCGGGGAGCTGTTTTTT.